Presented here are 11 T cell receptor beta chains from one specimen sequenced in a study of blood T cells in healthy people across ages. For the second PCR, which ran for 7 to 11 cycles, a sample-barcoded 5' primer and a J-beta primer mix were used. TCRdb recomputed calls from the 5' RACE reads with MiXCR, one row per CDR3 protein. The table has roughly 1 million distinct CDR3 sequences, roughly 24% seen once. This sample also appeared in a second study, on T cells of mothers and their children.

Sequenced: blood. These receptor sequences come from a girl under 10 years old in good health.

The chain uses TRBV5-6 and TRBJ2-2; D might be TRBD2 (6 bases). The CDR3 extends over 15 amino acids. Germline V gene data show CDR1 as SGHDT and CDR2 as YYEEEE. V lost 2 bases, J lost 5 bases, and 13 bases lay in between. This CDR3 reads CASSFWKLATGELFF. The CDR3 bases are TGTGCCAGCAGCTTTTGGAAGCTAGCGACCGGGGAGCTGTTTTTT.

The sample holds many counts of this clonotype. Germline and junction disagree at one end, which may indicate a read error. This chain joins TRBV28 and TRBJ2-2; D is tentatively TRBD1 or TRBD2 (5 bases each). CDR1 is MDHEN, CDR2 SYDVKM, per germline. The CDR3 covers 14 residues. CDR3 coding DNA: TGTGCCAGCAGTTTTGGACGGGACGCCGGGGAGTTGTTTTTT. As protein: CASSFGRDAGELFF. Looking up the rest from reference TRBV28 and TRBJ2-2 gives the full variable domain: DVKVTQSSRYLVKRTGEKVFLECVQDMDHENMFWYRQDPGLGLRLIYFSYDVKMKEKGDIPEGYSVSREKKERFSLILESASTNQTSMYLCASSFGRDAGELFFGEGSRLTVL.

This clonotype was seen only a few times. The rearrangement links TRBV20-1 to TRBJ1-4; D is possibly TRBD1 (6 bases). Trimming stripped 3 bases from V and 4 bases from J, with 9 bases between. CDR1 and CDR2 (germline): DFQATT, SNEGSKA (reference sequence). This CDR3 spans 13 amino acids. The CDR3 loop reads CSASGQFNEKLFF. The CDR3 bases are TGCAGTGCTAGCGGACAGTTTAATGAAAAACTGTTTTTT.

V gene TRBV28 combines with J gene TRBJ2-1; tentatively, D is TRBD1 or TRBD2 (5 bases each). The J call may not be correct, given that the DNA end is closer to TRBJ2-7. The CDR3 sequence is 15 residues long. Germline V gene lookup returns CDR1 MDHEN and CDR2 SYDVKM. CDR3 DNA sequence: TGTGCCAGCAGCCCTTACCGGGACGGAGACTACGAGCAGTACTTC. Protein: CASSPYRDGDYEQYF.

This clonotype showed up just a few times. The chain combines TRBV6-6 with TRBJ1-1; no firm D call. This CDR3 has 12 residues. The ends were cut back, 8 bases at V and 3 bases at J, with 10 bases in the middle. Germline lookup yields CDR1 MNHNY and CDR2 SVGAGI (reference sequence). CDR3 nucleotides: TGTGCCAGCGGAGGAAGGTACACTGAAGCTTTCTTT. Its translation is CASGGRYTEAFF.

The V call is TRBV2, the J call TRBJ2-4; unclear D gene. V lost 6 bases and J 1 base, leaving 7 bases between the germline ends. CDR1 is SNHLY and CDR2 is FYNNEI in the germline V gene. The CDR3 loop spans 13 amino acids. The CDR3 loop reads CASRGEAKNIQYF. The CDR3 nucleotides read TGTGCCAGCAGGGGCGAGGCCAAAAACATTCAGTACTTC.

This clonotype showed up just a few times. The V gene is TRBV25-1, the J gene TRBJ2-1, with 12 bases that match TRBD2. The J call is in doubt because the DNA end fits TRBJ2-7 better. The germline V gene has CDR1 MGHDK and CDR2 SYGVNS. The CDR3 contains 15 residues. For the CDR3, the DNA is TGTGCCAGCAGTGAACCGACTAGCGGGAGAGGTGAGCAGTACTTC. As protein: CASSEPTSGRGEQYF.

This clonotype was observed a handful of times. One end of the junction fails to match germline, which may point to a read error. The chain uses TRBV18 and TRBJ2-7, with D unclear. Per the germline V gene, CDR1 is KGHSH and CDR2 is LQKENI. CDR3 length equals 14 residues. CDR3 loop: CASSPREKSSEQYF. In nucleotides, the CDR3 is TGTGCCAGCTCACCAAGGGAAAAGTCCTCCGAGCAGTACTTC.

This chain connects TRBV27 to TRBJ2-5, with D perhaps given as TRBD1 or TRBD2 (5 bases each). The CDR3 consists of 16 residues. Germline CDR1 and CDR2: MNHEY and SMNVEV (reference sequence). V lost 5 bases and J 5 bases, leaving 21 bases between the germline ends. DNA for the CDR3: TGTGCCAGCAGTATGGGACGCTCTTGGTTTAGGGAGACCCAGTACTTC. Protein: CASSMGRSWFRETQYF.

This clonotype has just a few counts. The chain joins TRBV14 to TRBJ2-1; D may be TRBD1 or TRBD2 (5 bases each). Per germline, CDR1 SGHDN and CDR2 FVKESK. The CDR3 runs 11 residues. Trimming cost V 5 bases and J 9 bases, with 8 bases left between them. The CDR3 sequence: CASSWDAEQFF. The CDR3 DNA follows: TGTGCCAGCAGCTGGGACGCTGAGCAGTTCTTC.

The V gene is TRBV5-1, the J gene TRBJ1-1; D gene ambiguous. The CDR3 covers 13 residues. V gave up 1 base and J gave up 7 bases, with 11 bases separating them. The germline V gene has CDR1 SGHRS and CDR2 YFSETQ. The DNA of the CDR3 is TGCGCCAGCAGCTTGAGCGGGTACAGTGAAGCTTTCTTT. Translated, it gives CASSLSGYSEAFF.